This T cell receptor beta chain appears in the sequencing data of a study of blood T cell repertoires in COVID-19. Sequenced by immunoSEQ multiplex PCR; TCRdb stores in-frame clones only, minus some. The sample lists 130,000 to 150,000 clones, around 85% occurring once. The germline CDR1 and CDR2 sequences are SGHRS and YFSETQ. Trimming took 1 base from V and 0 from J; bases not matched to a gene: 7. The CDR3 has 17 amino acids. Sequences were obtained from PBMCs or T cells enriched from blood (not recorded which). The TCR sequence derives from a man aged 45-60 years who had recovered from COVID-19. This chain connects TRBV5-1 to TRBJ1-3; 7 bases agree with TRBD1. The CDR3 nucleotides read TGCGCCAGCAGCTTGACGGGACAGTCGAACTCTGGAAACACCATATATTTT. It is translated as CASSLTGQSNSGNTIYF.